The rows below give T cell receptor beta chains drawn from one sample of a study of identical twins. TCRdb re-called the 5' RACE reads with MiXCR, one entry per CDR3 protein. The repertoire holds roughly 720,000 distinct CDR3 sequences, around a sixth seen once, with around 14% in the top ten. These records were also assigned to another study, of T cells expressing NK-cell markers.

The specimen was PBMCs. The source of these receptors is a woman aged 18-30 years in good health. The CDR3 runs from the conserved cysteine through the conserved F or W. The D gene is left open where the match is weak. Clone size is shown for a subset of rows, as once, few, many or a class of expanded clone.

>TRBJ2-7|TRBV9|NA|few
CASSPFPFGEQYF
>TRBJ1-5|TRBV19|TRBD1|NA
CASSIGDRLTRQPQHF
>TRBJ2-7|TRBV5-1|NA|few
CASSPDDSYEQYF
>TRBJ1-1|TRBV5-1|TRBD1|many
CASSSGTGGGAEAFF
>TRBJ2-5|TRBV15|NA|medium-sized
CATSRDRLYF
>TRBJ2-1|TRBV20-1|TRBD2|NA
CSASQLAGGPNEQFF
>TRBJ2-2|TRBV6-2/TRBV6-3|NA|NA
CASNRDRSTGELFF
>TRBJ1-1|TRBV5-5|NA|NA
CASSPGLLHWKF
>TRBJ2-1|TRBV15|TRBD2|few
CATRAEAGDPYNEQFF
>TRBJ2-7|TRBV7-9|NA|few
CASSLSGRTYEQYF
>TRBJ1-2|TRBV7-3|TRBD1|few
CASSLLGGTGNGYTF
>TRBJ2-1|TRBV2|TRBD2|NA
CASSLTAGLASNEQFF
>TRBJ1-1|TRBV3-1|NA|NA
CASSRGIPNTEAFF
>TRBJ2-5|TRBV10-2|NA|NA
CASSQDSWLGTQYF
>TRBJ2-2|TRBV5-6|NA|few
CASSLRGKPTGELFF
>TRBJ2-1|TRBV12-3/TRBV12-4|TRBD2|few
CASSSKPGTTYNEQFF
>TRBJ2-7|TRBV5-1|TRBD2|NA
CASRSRPMTAGVLLDEQYF
>TRBJ2-7|TRBV10-3|TRBD1|NA
CAISASTGVTYEQYF
>TRBJ2-1|TRBV12-3/TRBV12-4|NA|NA
CASSLYSEQFF
>TRBJ2-1|TRBV20-1|NA|many
CSASRGEQFF
>TRBJ2-6|TRBV6-2/TRBV6-3|TRBD2|many
CASSREPGANVLTF
>TRBJ2-7|TRBV6-1|TRBD2|NA
CASSRGTSGGLVYEQYF
>TRBJ1-1|TRBV20-1|NA|NA
CSALLLNTEAFF
>TRBJ1-1|TRBV12-3/TRBV12-4|NA|few
CASTKDGKNTEAFF
>TRBJ2-1|TRBV20-1|TRBD2|few
CSASVTSGTTYNEQFF
>TRBJ2-3|TRBV20-1|NA|NA
CSASPVGAPDTQYF
>TRBJ2-5|TRBV6-5|TRBD2|NA
CASSLKSPGRSGGTQYF
>TRBJ2-5|TRBV6-1|NA|few
CASSPGPGRMETQYF
>TRBJ2-5|TRBV5-1|TRBD1|NA
CASSWDRQTQYF
>TRBJ2-7|TRBV12-5|NA|NA
CASGLEWGPDEQYF
>TRBJ1-6|TRBV27|NA|NA
CASSQGTSPLHF
>TRBJ1-1|TRBV11-2|NA|NA
CASSQHRRQAFF
>TRBJ2-5|TRBV7-2|TRBD2|few
CASSYLAGGQETQYF
>TRBJ1-2|TRBV29-1|NA|few
CSVEGHPYGYTF
>TRBJ1-1|TRBV29-1|NA|NA
CSADEAFF
>TRBJ2-3|TRBV7-9|NA|NA
CASSSVWDTQYF
>TRBJ2-1|TRBV12-3/TRBV12-4|NA|many
CASSFGQVVYNEQFF
>TRBJ2-6|TRBV10-3|NA|NA
CAISFGGSSSGANVLTF
>TRBJ2-1|TRBV4-3|TRBD2|few
CASSQLRTSGTYNEQFF
>TRBJ1-5|TRBV12-3/TRBV12-4|TRBD1|few
CASTGQAISNQPQHF
>TRBJ2-3|TRBV7-9|TRBD1|NA
CASSIARGTDTQYF